The entry below describes one T cell receptor beta chain. Its specificity is unknown. The CDR3 extends over 14 amino acids. The germline V gene encodes CDR1 MNHEY and CDR2 SVGAGI. V gave up 5 bases and J gave up 5 bases, with 13 bases separating them. The data derive from a study of cytomegalovirus exposure and HLA in healthy donors. Overall study context: Of the donors genotyped, several hundred in all, about 80% fell in the Caucasian-associated ancestry cluster.

This PCR relied on a set of 60 Vbeta primers and 13 Jbeta primers. This table comes from immunoSEQ multiplex PCR, and its TCRdb copy is limited to in-frame clones, with some not included. The table includes 100,000 to 150,000 clones, approximately 78% detected once. Findings and limits, study-wide: TCR beta chain V- and J-gene trimming was linked, in a later analysis, to a missense variant in DCLRE1C. Sequencing had likely introduced a cluster of highly shared sequence variants as an artifact. It was confirmed in vitro that a few of the CMV-associated chains were specific for CMV antigens.

The V gene is TRBV6-5, the J gene TRBJ1-5; D not certain. Input material: PBMCs. The sequence was collected from a human donor in good health. The chain's CDR3 is CASSPRIYHQPQHF. Here the CDR3 DNA reads TGTGCCAGCAGTCCCAGGATCTACCATCAGCCCCAGCATTTT.